The clone carrying this TCR beta chain has just a few counts. Germline V gene data show CDR1 as MNHEY and CDR2 as SVGAGI. The J segment lost 8 bases and the V segment lost 10 bases, leaving 9 bases of the junction unmatched. The CDR3 totals 12 residues. TCRdb passed the RT-PCR reads through MiXCR, listing each CDR3 protein once. The sample consists of hundreds of thousands of distinct CDR3 sequences, over 12% of them appearing once. The sequenced sample was memory CD4+ T cells from blood. The TCR comes from a female donor in good health, serving as a healthy control. This sequence joins TRBV6-5 and TRBJ1-2, with 8 positions matching TRBD1. CDR3 DNA sequence: TGTGCCACCACCAAACAGGGGGGAGGCTACACCTTC. Residues: CATTKQGGGYTF.